Here is one T cell receptor beta chain with its context. Documented treatment: about 20 received Ad26.COV2.S at low or high dose, single or two shots; five or six received placebo; per-sample allocation not given. Sampling occurred on day 63 after the first vaccine or placebo injection. Adults aged 18-55 years in Boston included the donor. These data come from a study of Ad26.COV2.S vaccination and SARS-CoV-2 variants. Looking at the study overall: The Ad26.COV2.S arm of the COV1001 trial was where the donor was placed. Dosing was one shot or two shots 56 days apart.

Looked up from germline, CDR1 is SGHVS and CDR2 is FQNEAQ. Trimming removed 1 base at V and 5 bases at J, with 14 bases between. The CDR3 runs 16 residues. The repertoire was sequenced with immunoSEQ multiplex PCR; TCRdb's copy has only in-frame clones and lacks some. The sample lists about 420,000 clones, roughly 90% occurring once. The chain employs TRBV7-8 and TRBJ1-4, with D tentatively TRBD1 (5 bases). This specimen consisted of peripheral blood, obtained in a trial of Ad26.COV2.S vaccine versus placebo. This receptor was obtained from a person aged 18-65 years who received the Ad26.COV2.S COVID-19 vaccine or a placebo. Written as DNA, the CDR3 is TGTGCCAGCAGCTTAGAGGCCCAGGGTATAAATGAAAAACTGTTTTTT. Its translation is CASSLEAQGINEKLFF.